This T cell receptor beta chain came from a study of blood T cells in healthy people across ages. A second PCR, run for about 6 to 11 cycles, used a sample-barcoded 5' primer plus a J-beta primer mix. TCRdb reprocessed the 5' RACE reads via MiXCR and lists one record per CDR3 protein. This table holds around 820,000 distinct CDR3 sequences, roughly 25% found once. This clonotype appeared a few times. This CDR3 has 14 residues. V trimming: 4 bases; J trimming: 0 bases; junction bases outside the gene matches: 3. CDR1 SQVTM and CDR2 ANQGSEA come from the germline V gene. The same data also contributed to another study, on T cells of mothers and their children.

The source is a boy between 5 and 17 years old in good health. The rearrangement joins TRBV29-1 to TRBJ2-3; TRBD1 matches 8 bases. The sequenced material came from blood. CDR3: CSVGGTGSTDTQYF. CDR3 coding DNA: TGCAGCGTTGGAGGGACAGGTAGCACAGATACGCAGTATTTT.